A single sample is the source of the 18 T cell receptor beta chains below, sequenced in a study of regulatory T cells in long-lasting Graves disease. Stated time point: persistent/refractory GD, antithyroid drugs over 5 years with positive TRAb. Making the TCR library involved RNA that had been extracted from PBMCs. Construction of the TCR beta libraries employed iRepertoire HTBI primers in conjunction with Arm-PCR of CDR3 regions. TCRdb fed the multiplex PCR reads into MiXCR, producing one record per CDR3 protein. This table holds fewer than 600,000 distinct CDR3 sequences, around a fifth found once. Material: peripheral blood mononuclear cells (PBMCs), obtained when the disease was refractory, from a patient treated with antithyroid drugs. The source of these receptors is a female donor with Graves disease.

The genes are TRBV12-3 or TRBV12-4 and TRBJ2-7; weak D call: TRBD1 (6 bases). V was cut by 6 bases and J by 5 bases, with 14 bases left in between. The CDR3 extends over 13 amino acids. CDR3: CASSSNRVHEQYF. CDR3 DNA: TGTGCCAGCAGCTCCAACAGGGTCCACGAGCAGTACTTC.

This clonotype was recorded many times. The chain employs TRBV2 and TRBJ1-1; 10 bases align to TRBD1. The CDR3 sequence is 14 residues long. J was trimmed by 4 bases and V by 5 bases; bases with no gene match: 4. Germline CDR1 and CDR2: SNHLY and FYNNEI. The CDR3 nucleotides read TGTGCCAGCAGTTGGACAGGGGGGGCCACTGAAGCTTTCTTT. This encodes CASSWTGGATEAFF.

Remarks on this clonotype: A read error may produce the germline difference seen at one junction end. The V call is TRBV6-5, the J call TRBJ1-2; the D is unclear. CDR3 length: 16 amino acids. Per germline, CDR1 MNHEY and CDR2 SVGAGI. The CDR3 loop is CAGSSSLAYANYGYTF. CDR3 sequence (DNA): TGTGCCGGCAGTTCATCCCTAGCTTACGCTAACTATGGCTACACCTTC.

The V and J genes are TRBV18 and TRBJ1-5, with 9 bases matching TRBD1. The J segment lost 3 bases and the V segment lost 5 bases, leaving 5 bases of the junction unmatched. The CDR3 spans 15 residues. Germline V gives CDR1 KGHSH, CDR2 LQKENI. CDR3 loop: CASSDRGSANQPQHF. CDR3 bases: TGTGCCAGCTCAGACAGGGGGTCGGCCAATCAGCCCCAGCATTTT.

This clonotype was recorded a few times. V usage is TRBV20-1 and J usage is TRBJ2-5; 8 bases match TRBD1. Looked up from germline, CDR1 is DFQATT and CDR2 is SNEGSKA (reference sequence). V gave up 5 bases and J gave up 1 base; unmatched junction bases: 15. This CDR3 has 17 residues. CDR3 DNA: TGCAGTGCTCCGCCGGCGGGGCAGGGGGCGTTCCAAGAGACCCAGTACTTC. Translating gives CSAPPAGQGAFQETQYF.

As DNA, the CDR3 is TGTGCCAGCAGCTCCCTTTCGAGAACTGAAGCTTTCTTT. This translates into CASSSLSRTEAFF. The rearrangement uses TRBV11-1 and TRBJ1-1; D remains ambiguous. The CDR3 spans 13 residues. Between the trimmed V and J ends, which lost 4 bases and 5 bases, there was a span of 11 bases. Germline V gene data show CDR1 as SGHAT and CDR2 as FQDESV (reference sequence).

The chain uses TRBV20-1 and TRBJ2-7; unclear D gene. The ends were cut back, 1 base at V and 2 bases at J, with 12 bases in the middle. Germline lookup yields CDR1 DFQATT and CDR2 SNEGSKA (reference sequence). The CDR3 is 14 residues long. The CDR3 nucleotides read TGCAGTGCTAGAGGCTTCGGTGACCCCTACGAGCAGTACTTC. Its translation is CSARGFGDPYEQYF.

This clonotype was counted at least ten times. V and J are TRBV12-3 or TRBV12-4 and TRBJ1-2; tentative D call: TRBD1 (6 bases). This CDR3 is 13 amino acids long. Between the trimmed V and J ends, which lost 5 bases and 8 bases, there was a span of 15 bases. CDR3 loop: CASSNRVLWGYTF. In DNA form, the CDR3 reads TGTGCCAGCAGTAACAGGGTACTGTGGGGCTACACCTTC.

This clonotype was observed at least ten times. The chain links TRBV27 to TRBJ1-5, with D possibly being TRBD1 (5 bases). Looked up from germline, CDR1 is MNHEY and CDR2 is SMNVEV (reference sequence). This CDR3 has 15 amino acids. V was clipped by 6 bases and J by 2 bases, with 14 bases between them. CDR3 in DNA: TGTGCCAGCAGCGCTCTGGGGGAAGGCAATCAGCCCCAGCATTTT. Translated, it gives CASSALGEGNQPQHF.

This clonotype came up many times. The J gene is TRBJ2-4, the V gene TRBV27; no reliable D call. The CDR3 runs to 17 residues. V was trimmed by 5 bases and J by 1 base, leaving 18 bases between them. Germline V CDR1 and CDR2: MNHEY, SMNVEV (reference sequence). In nucleotides, the CDR3 is TGTGCCAGCAGTCTCGACTTAAAAACGGCGGCCAAAAACATTCAGTACTTC. It yields the protein CASSLDLKTAAKNIQYF.

V usage is TRBV6-1 and J usage is TRBJ1-1, with D maybe TRBD1 (5 bases). V shed 8 bases and J shed 4 bases, with 17 bases lying between them. The germline gives CDR1 MNHNS, CDR2 SASEGT. The CDR3 has 14 amino acids. CDR3 in amino acids: CASFVQGFGTEAFF. CDR3 nucleotides: TGTGCCAGCTTTGTTCAGGGTTTTGGCACTGAAGCTTTCTTT.

This clonotype was picked up a small number of times. CDR3 in DNA: TGTGCCAGCAGCTTGAAATGGCGGGGGTCCTTGGAGACCCAGTACTTC. Translating gives CASSLKWRGSLETQYF. V and J are TRBV7-9 and TRBJ2-5; the match to TRBD2 covers 7 bases. From germline, CDR1 is SEHNR and CDR2 FQNEAQ (reference sequence). The V and J ends lost 3 bases and 5 bases, in that order; junction bases with no gene match: 12. This CDR3 is built from 16 residues.

This clonotype was detected ten times or more. The chain carries TRBV27 and TRBJ2-7; 10 bases line up with TRBD1. This CDR3 has 15 residues. After removal of 4 bases from V and 2 bases from J, the junction contained 5 bases not matched to a gene. Germline V lookup: CDR1 MNHEY, CDR2 SMNVEV (reference sequence). CDR3 region: CASSSTGGAPYEQYF. The CDR3 nucleotides are TGTGCCAGCAGTTCGACAGGGGGCGCCCCCTACGAGCAGTACTTC.

This clonotype has more than one count but fewer than ten. The rearrangement uses TRBV5-6 and TRBJ1-6, with 8 bases matching TRBD1. V dropped 4 bases and J dropped 9; count of bases not matched to a gene: 6. The CDR3 is made up of 14 amino acids. CDR1 and CDR2 (germline): SGHDT, YYEEEE. CDR3 amino acids: CASSGQGMSSPLHF. CDR3 bases: TGTGCCAGCAGCGGACAGGGAATGAGTTCACCCCTCCACTTT.

This clonotype was observed a few times. The rearrangement joins TRBV29-1 to TRBJ2-2; D call uncertain. The CDR3 runs to 17 residues. The V gene's germline CDR1 is SQVTM and CDR2 ANQGSEA. Trimming pared 6 bases from V and 0 bases from J, leaving 20 bases between. The CDR3 region has the DNA TGCAGCGTCCCCGGCGCGTATGACCGCCCGAACACCGGGGAGCTGTTTTTT. It specifies CSVPGAYDRPNTGELFF.

This clonotype was recorded at least ten times. In nucleotides, the CDR3 is TGTGCCAGCAGTTTAACAGGACATAATTCACCCCTCCACTTT. It codes for CASSLTGHNSPLHF. This chain connects TRBV27 to TRBJ1-6, with a possible D match to TRBD1 (5 bases). Germline values: CDR1 MNHEY, CDR2 SMNVEV (reference sequence). The V end was cut by 2 bases, the J end by 5 bases, with 7 bases between. This CDR3 is 14 amino acids long.

The chain employs TRBV5-6 and TRBJ2-2; D remains ambiguous. Germline lookup yields CDR1 SGHDT and CDR2 YYEEEE. The CDR3 runs 13 residues. Trimming shortened V by 2 bases and J by 5 bases, and 7 bases separated the two germline ends. The CDR3, as DNA: TGTGCCAGCAGCTTTCAGACGACCGGGGAGCTGTTTTTT. It codes for CASSFQTTGELFF.

This clonotype came up a few times. At one end, the junction sequence differs from germline, possibly due to a read error. The chain couples TRBV7-7 to TRBJ2-7, with TRBD1 matching 7 bases. Germline assignment: CDR1 SSHAT and CDR2 FNYEAQ (reference sequence). CDR3 length: 14 amino acids. CDR3 in DNA: TGTGCTAGCAGCTCCGATACAGGGGCAGGCGAGCAGTACTTC. Its translation: CASSSDTGAGEQYF.